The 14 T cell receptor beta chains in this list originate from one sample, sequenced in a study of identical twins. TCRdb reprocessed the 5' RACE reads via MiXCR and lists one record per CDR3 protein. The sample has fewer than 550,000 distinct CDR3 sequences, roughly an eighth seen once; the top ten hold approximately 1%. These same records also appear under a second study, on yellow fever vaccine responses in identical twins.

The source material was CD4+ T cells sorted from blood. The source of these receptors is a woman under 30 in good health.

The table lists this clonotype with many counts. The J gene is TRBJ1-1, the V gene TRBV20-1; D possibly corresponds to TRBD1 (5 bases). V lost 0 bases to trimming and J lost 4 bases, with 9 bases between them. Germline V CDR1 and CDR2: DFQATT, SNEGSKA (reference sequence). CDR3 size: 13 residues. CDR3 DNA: TGCAGTGCTAGAGACAGGGTAACCACTGAAGCTTTCTTT. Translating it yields CSARDRVTTEAFF.

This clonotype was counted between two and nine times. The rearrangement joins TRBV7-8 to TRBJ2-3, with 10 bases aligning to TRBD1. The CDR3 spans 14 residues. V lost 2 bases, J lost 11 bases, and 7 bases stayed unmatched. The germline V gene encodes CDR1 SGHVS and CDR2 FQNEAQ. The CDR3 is CASSLNNRDRGQYF. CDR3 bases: TGTGCCAGCAGCTTAAATAATAGGGACAGGGGGCAGTATTTT.

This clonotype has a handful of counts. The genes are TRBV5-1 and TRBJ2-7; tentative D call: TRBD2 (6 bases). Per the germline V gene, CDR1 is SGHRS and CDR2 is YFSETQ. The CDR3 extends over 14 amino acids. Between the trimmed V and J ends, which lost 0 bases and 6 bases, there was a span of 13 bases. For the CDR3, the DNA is TGCGCCAGCAGCTTGGACCGGGACTTCTCCGAGCAGTACTTC. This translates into CASSLDRDFSEQYF.

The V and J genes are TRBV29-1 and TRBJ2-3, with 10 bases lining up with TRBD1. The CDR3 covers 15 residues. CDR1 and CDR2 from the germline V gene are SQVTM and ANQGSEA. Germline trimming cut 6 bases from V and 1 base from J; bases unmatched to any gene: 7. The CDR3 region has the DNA TGCAGCGTGGAAACCGGGACAGGGGGCACAGATACGCAGTATTTT. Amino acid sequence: CSVETGTGGTDTQYF.

The CDR3 region is CSVWEITGVQETQYF. The DNA for the CDR3 is TGCAGCGTTTGGGAGATAACAGGGGTCCAAGAGACCCAGTACTTC. The chain recombines TRBV29-1 with TRBJ2-5, with 7 bases lining up with TRBD1. The CDR3 has 15 residues. With V trimmed by 5 bases and J by 1 base, 10 bases remained unmatched. Germline CDR1 SQVTM, CDR2 ANQGSEA.

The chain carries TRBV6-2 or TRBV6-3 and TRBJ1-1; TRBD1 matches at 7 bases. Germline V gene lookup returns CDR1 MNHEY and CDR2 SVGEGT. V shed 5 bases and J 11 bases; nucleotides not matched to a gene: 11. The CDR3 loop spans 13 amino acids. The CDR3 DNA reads TGTGCCAGCAGTCCCGACAGGGAGGATGGGGCTTTCTTT. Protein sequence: CASSPDREDGAFF.

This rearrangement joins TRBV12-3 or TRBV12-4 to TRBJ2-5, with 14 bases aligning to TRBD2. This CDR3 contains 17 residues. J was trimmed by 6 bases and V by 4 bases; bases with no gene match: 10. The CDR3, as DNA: TGTGCCAGCAGTTCCTCCGTGACTAGCGGGGGGGGAAAGACCCAGTACTTC. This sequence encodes CASSSSVTSGGGKTQYF.

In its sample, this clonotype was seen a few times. CDR3 DNA: TGTGCCAGCAGCGCCAACCTCGGGGGTCAAGAGACCCAGTACTTC. Translated, it gives CASSANLGGQETQYF. The V call is TRBV3-1, the J call TRBJ2-5, with D possibly TRBD2 on 6 matching bases. The CDR3 length is 15 residues. Germline V gene lookup returns CDR1 LGHDT and CDR2 YNNKEL (reference sequence). V lost 5 bases and J 2 bases, leaving 15 bases between the germline ends.

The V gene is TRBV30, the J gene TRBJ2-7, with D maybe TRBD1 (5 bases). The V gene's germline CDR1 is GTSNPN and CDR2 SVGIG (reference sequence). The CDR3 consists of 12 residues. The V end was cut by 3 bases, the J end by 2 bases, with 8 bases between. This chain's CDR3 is CAWRQGAYEQYF. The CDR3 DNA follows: TGTGCCTGGAGGCAAGGGGCCTACGAGCAGTACTTC.

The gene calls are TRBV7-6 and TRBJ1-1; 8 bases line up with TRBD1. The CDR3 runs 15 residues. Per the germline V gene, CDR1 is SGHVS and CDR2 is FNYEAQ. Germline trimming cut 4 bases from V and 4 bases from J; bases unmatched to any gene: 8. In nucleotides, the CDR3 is TGTGCCAGCAGCTCCACTCAGGGGGCAGGCACTGAAGCTTTCTTT. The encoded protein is CASSSTQGAGTEAFF.

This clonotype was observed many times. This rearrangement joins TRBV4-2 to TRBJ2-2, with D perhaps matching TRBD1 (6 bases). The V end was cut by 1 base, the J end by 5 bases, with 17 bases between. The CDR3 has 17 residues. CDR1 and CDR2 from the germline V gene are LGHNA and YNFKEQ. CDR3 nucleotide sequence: TGTGCCAGCAGCCAAGGAGGTCCAGGGGCTGGGACCGGGGAGCTGTTTTTT. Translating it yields CASSQGGPGAGTGELFF.

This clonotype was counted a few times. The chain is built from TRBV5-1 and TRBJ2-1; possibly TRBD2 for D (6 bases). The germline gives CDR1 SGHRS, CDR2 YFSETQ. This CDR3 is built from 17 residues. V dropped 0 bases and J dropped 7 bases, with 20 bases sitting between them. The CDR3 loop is CASSLAALAMNANEQFF. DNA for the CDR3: TGCGCCAGCAGCTTGGCCGCACTAGCAATGAACGCAAATGAGCAGTTCTTC.

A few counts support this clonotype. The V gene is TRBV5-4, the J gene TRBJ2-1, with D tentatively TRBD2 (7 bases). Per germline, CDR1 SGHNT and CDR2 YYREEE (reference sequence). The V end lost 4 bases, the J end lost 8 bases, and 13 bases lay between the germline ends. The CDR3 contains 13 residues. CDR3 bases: TGTGCCAGCAGCACCCAGGGGAGGGATGAGCAGTTCTTC. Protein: CASSTQGRDEQFF.

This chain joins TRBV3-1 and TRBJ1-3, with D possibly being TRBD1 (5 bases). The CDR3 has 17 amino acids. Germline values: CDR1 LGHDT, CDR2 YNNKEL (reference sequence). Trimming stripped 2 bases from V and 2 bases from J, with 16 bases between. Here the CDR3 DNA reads TGTGCCAGCAGCCAATGGGGAGGGGAACGCGCTGGAAACACCATATATTTT. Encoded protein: CASSQWGGERAGNTIYF.